The clone carrying this T cell receptor beta chain was recorded a few times. CD8+CD57+ cell expansion, shown by flow cytometry, had occurred in the patients selected for sequencing. Receipt of therapy had not occurred in any patient by the time of blood sampling. Germline V CDR1 and CDR2: SGHRS, YFSETQ. Trimming took 5 bases from V and 3 from J, leaving 18 bases between them. The CDR3 has 17 residues. These data come from a study of CD8+CD57+ T cells in acquired aplastic anemia. Study background: Sorted CD4+ and CD8+ cells gave an average of roughly 3 ug of DNA.

Genomic DNA provided the template from which TCR beta VDJ and CDR3 profiles were obtained. TCRdb processed the reads anew with MiXCR; each CDR3 protein has one entry. Of 400,000 to 600,000 distinct CDR3 sequences in the sample, about a third were seen once. This clonotype was sampled from a human donor with aplastic anemia. The source material was sorted CD4+, CD8+, or CD8+CD57+ T cells (not recorded which) from PBMCs. This rearrangement joins TRBV5-1 to TRBJ2-6; D not certain. The CDR3 region is CASRGMAGLIGANVLTF. The CDR3 region has the DNA TGCGCCAGCAGGGGAATGGCAGGCCTGATTGGGGCCAACGTCCTGACTTTC.